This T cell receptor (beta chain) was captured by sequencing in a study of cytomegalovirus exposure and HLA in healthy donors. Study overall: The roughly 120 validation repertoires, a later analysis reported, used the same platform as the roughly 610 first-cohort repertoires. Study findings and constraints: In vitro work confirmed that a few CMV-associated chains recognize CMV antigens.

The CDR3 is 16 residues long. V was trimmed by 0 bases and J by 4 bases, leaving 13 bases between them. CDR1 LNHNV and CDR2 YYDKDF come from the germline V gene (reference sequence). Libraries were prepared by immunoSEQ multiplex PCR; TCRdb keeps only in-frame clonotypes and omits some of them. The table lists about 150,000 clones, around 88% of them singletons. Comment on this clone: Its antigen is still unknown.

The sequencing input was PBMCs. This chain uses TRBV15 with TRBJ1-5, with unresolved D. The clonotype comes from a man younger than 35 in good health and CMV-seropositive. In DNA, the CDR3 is TGTGCCACCAGCAGAGATCGGGATGGGAGGAATCAGCCCCAGCATTTT. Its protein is CATSRDRDGRNQPQHF.